This T cell receptor beta chain derives from a study of beta chain features in type 1 diabetes. Notes on the study in general: PCR might pick shorter templates more often, in the same way for patients and controls.

V lost 0 bases and J lost 10; bases outside the gene matches: 12. Germline lookup yields CDR1 SGHRS and CDR2 YFSETQ. There are 16 residues in the CDR3. Expressed TCRB transcripts got sequenced, as all isolated RNA was reverse transcribed. The repertoire was sequenced with immunoSEQ multiplex PCR; TCRdb's copy has only in-frame clones and lacks some. The repertoire includes under 250,000 clones, over 12% of them detected once, and approximately 0.024% sits in the top ten. Every participating donor gave one draw, a heparinised blood sample averaging roughly 100 mL. This clone was counted a few times. Antigen specificity is unknown.

The sequencing input was naive CD4+ T cells from blood. The source is a woman between 40 and 55 years old in good health. The chain recombines TRBV5-1 with TRBJ2-1; TRBD1 agrees at 8 bases. CDR3 in DNA: TGCGCCAGCAGCTTGGGGACAGGGAGCCTCCTCGGGGAGCAGTTCTTC. Amino acid sequence: CASSLGTGSLLGEQFF.